This entry describes one T cell receptor (beta chain). Its antigen target is currently unknown. There are no base qualities to consult, and no much larger clone falls within one base. This sample stems from a study of T cell responses to AZD1222 COVID-19 vaccine (dated by TCRdb to about 2021). Study-level background: TCR sequencing was performed for roughly 250 trial participants, of whom 200 to 220 were given two doses of AZD1222 and about 25 were given two doses of MenACWY control vaccine. Enrollment into the trials was organized by age into subgroups of 18-55, 56-69 and 70-plus years, and those subgroups contained approximately 150, 30 and 60 TCR-sequenced participants, respectively.

According to the study, the label for this sample's time point signals: about 28 days (+/-7) after the second vaccine dose. AZD1222 recipients given second doses at about 4 weeks or at about 12 weeks were pooled, since spike-specific TCR depth and breadth were not found to differ between the two schedules. Vaccinee samples came from UK trials COV001 and COV002, including a single-blind randomized controlled phase 2/3 trial of AZD1222 (ChAdOx1 nCoV-19) in healthy adults. For TCRbeta chain sequencing, PBMC samples from trial participants were taken at day 0 and at day 28 after the second dose. The full study reports these points: The 56-69-year group was small, and its depth increase did not reach significance, likely because of low power. Reportedly, close to half of the unique spike-specific TCRs recognized epitopes lying outside the regions that are mutated in the B.1.351 and B.1.1.7 variants. The vaccine-associated CD4 TCRs covered the entire spike protein, and the dominant responses fell in regions 160-218 and 743-854. Participants were mostly white British and included more females than males, and it was suggested by the authors that clonal diversity may have been underestimated. Conclusions about previously exposed vaccinees are limited because only five or six AZD1222 recipients were SARS-CoV-2 seropositive at baseline. Because no day 14 peak-response samples were available, repertoires were characterized only after the peak T cell response. Spike-specific TCR breadth and depth rose significantly after two AZD1222 doses compared with day 0 and with MenACWY recipients.

CDR1 MNHEY and CDR2 SVGAGI were looked up in the germline V gene. The CDR3 measures 13 amino acids from cysteine to phenylalanine. Only CDR3 DNA is held: 39 bases, read in frame from base 1. V is clipped by 5 bases and J by 4 bases, and the sequence between their germline boundaries is 11 bases long. The CDR3 regions of human TCRbeta chains were subjected to immunosequencing. From the authors' description of their analysis: Repertoire TCRs were matched against a reference library of SARS-CoV-2-specific TCRs generated with the MIRA antigen-specificity platform. Breadth meant the fraction of unique TCRs that were SARS-CoV-2-associated, whereas depth meant the fraction of total T cells that were SARS-CoV-2-associated. Using the MIRA data, every spike-specific TCR was mapped to the spike region that the TCR reacted to and assigned to either a CD4 or a CD8 class. Log10-transformed breadth and depth values were compared by one-way ANOVA with Sidak's multiple comparisons tests. Imported from immuneACCESS, the table was reduced by TCRdb to in-frame sequences with V and J called. These copies leave out some clones; in studies compared against another copy, an unresolved V gene accounts for under half, and the cause of the remainder is not known. The D gene and trimming were derived from the DNA, and the V and J assignments and clone size from that table. Here the sample has 90,000 to 100,000 clones; about nine tenths occur a single time. Around a sixth of the sample goes to the ten largest clones.

This sequence originates from an adult who received the AZD1222 COVID-19 vaccine. The source was peripheral blood, collected 28 days after the second AZD1222 dose. Recombination joined TRBV6-5 with TRBJ1-1; no D gene is confidently identified. In nucleotide form, the sequence is TGTGCCAGCAGTCCCGATTCCTTCACTGAAGCTTTCTTT. Its protein product is CASSPDSFTEAFF.